The rows below give T cell receptor beta chains drawn from one sample of a study of cytomegalovirus exposure and HLA in healthy donors. Sequencing was performed with immunoSEQ multiplex PCR; in TCRdb, only in-frame clones are kept and a portion is missing. The sample lists under 350,000 clones; roughly 85% were seen once. Sequencing was done on a sample of PBMCs. The receptors were gathered from a woman aged 18-29 years in good health and CMV-seronegative. Each CDR3 is given with its conserved first and last residue. D genes are given only for firm matches. For some rows the clone size is stated as once, few or many, or as a class when expanded; others skip it.

j_gene: TRBJ1-2; d_gene: NA; abundance: NA; v_gene: TRBV6-6; CDR3nt: TGTGCCAGCAGTTCCGACTATGGCTACACCTTC; CDR3aa: CASSSDYGYTF
j_gene: TRBJ2-6; d_gene: NA; abundance: NA; v_gene: TRBV5-1; CDR3nt: TGCGCCAGCAGCTACGAGGGTAGAGCCATCTCTGGGGCCAACGTCCTGACTTTC; CDR3aa: CASSYEGRAISGANVLTF
j_gene: TRBJ2-1; d_gene: TRBD1; abundance: NA; v_gene: TRBV11-3; CDR3nt: TGTGCAGTGGTCTCCGGGACAGGTTCAGGGGAGCAGTTCTTC; CDR3aa: CAVVSGTGSGEQFF
j_gene: TRBJ2-2; d_gene: NA; abundance: NA; v_gene: TRBV19; CDR3nt: TGTGCCAGTACCCATAAGGAGGGGAGGTCCGCGAACACCGGGGAGCTGTTTTTT; CDR3aa: CASTHKEGRSANTGELFF
j_gene: TRBJ2-3; d_gene: TRBD2; abundance: once; v_gene: TRBV27; CDR3nt: TGTGCCAGCAGTTTCCGGACTAGCGGGAGTATGGCCTCGGGCACAGATACGCAGTATTTT; CDR3aa: CASSFRTSGSMASGTDTQYF
j_gene: TRBJ2-7; d_gene: TRBD1; abundance: once; v_gene: TRBV18; CDR3nt: TGTGCCAGCTCACCACGGGACAGGGGGCGAGGCCCCTTCGACGAGCAGTACTTC; CDR3aa: CASSPRDRGRGPFDEQYF
j_gene: TRBJ2-7; d_gene: NA; abundance: NA; v_gene: TRBV7-2; CDR3nt: TGTGCCAGCGGACAGCAGGGGCCTCGGGAGCAGTACTTC; CDR3aa: CASGQQGPREQYF
j_gene: TRBJ2-1; d_gene: TRBD2; abundance: NA; v_gene: TRBV27; CDR3nt: TGTGCCAGCAGTTTTGGGCGGGAGAACGGGGAGCAGTTCTTC; CDR3aa: CASSFGRENGEQFF
j_gene: TRBJ1-5; d_gene: NA; abundance: NA; v_gene: TRBV30; CDR3nt: TGTGCCTTTGGACAGATCAATCAGCCCCAGCATTTT; CDR3aa: CAFGQINQPQHF
j_gene: TRBJ2-2; d_gene: NA; abundance: NA; v_gene: TRBV7-6; CDR3nt: TGTGCCAGCAGCTCGTCTCTCGGGGAGCTGTTTTTT; CDR3aa: CASSSSLGELFF
j_gene: TRBJ2-1; d_gene: TRBD1; abundance: NA; v_gene: TRBV6-5; CDR3nt: TGTGCCAGCAGTCCCGACAGGGGTAAAGAGTTCTTC; CDR3aa: CASSPDRGKEFF
j_gene: TRBJ1-4; d_gene: TRBD1; abundance: NA; v_gene: TRBV30; CDR3nt: TGTGCCTGGACCAAGACAGGGGCTAATGAAAAACTGTTTTTT; CDR3aa: CAWTKTGANEKLFF
j_gene: TRBJ2-1; d_gene: TRBD1; abundance: once; v_gene: TRBV2; CDR3nt: TGTGCCAGCAGTGCAATCTGGGGACAGGCTGTGGATGAGCAGTTCTTC; CDR3aa: CASSAIWGQAVDEQFF
j_gene: TRBJ1-4; d_gene: NA; abundance: NA; v_gene: TRBV25-1; CDR3nt: TGTGCCAGCAGTGACCCGCGGGGAGTTGGTGAAAAACTGTTTTTT; CDR3aa: CASSDPRGVGEKLFF
j_gene: TRBJ2-3; d_gene: TRBD2; abundance: NA; v_gene: TRBV5-4; CDR3nt: TGTGCCAGCAGCCTCACTAGCGGTGCTAGCACAGATACGCAGTATTTT; CDR3aa: CASSLTSGASTDTQYF
j_gene: TRBJ2-7; d_gene: TRBD2; abundance: NA; v_gene: TRBV5-5; CDR3nt: TGTGCCAGCAGCTCGCGACTAGCGGGCGGTAGAGTTTACGAGCAGTACTTC; CDR3aa: CASSSRLAGGRVYEQYF
j_gene: TRBJ1-6; d_gene: NA; abundance: NA; v_gene: TRBV6-5; CDR3nt: TGTGCCAGCTTCGAGGGGGACGCCTATAATTCACCCCTCCACTTT; CDR3aa: CASFEGDAYNSPLHF
j_gene: TRBJ2-1; d_gene: TRBD2; abundance: NA; v_gene: TRBV14; CDR3nt: TGTGCCAGCAGCCAAGTGCGACTAGCGGGGTACAATGAGCAGTTCTTC; CDR3aa: CASSQVRLAGYNEQFF
j_gene: TRBJ2-7; d_gene: NA; abundance: NA; v_gene: TRBV11-3; CDR3nt: TGTGCCAGCAGCCTGGCCACCCTTGCGGTCCCCTCCTACGAGCAGTACTTC; CDR3aa: CASSLATLAVPSYEQYF
j_gene: TRBJ1-2; d_gene: NA; abundance: few; v_gene: TRBV15; CDR3nt: TGTGCCACCAGCAGGCCAGAAACACCTGGCTACACCTTC; CDR3aa: CATSRPETPGYTF
j_gene: TRBJ2-7; d_gene: NA; abundance: NA; v_gene: TRBV5-1; CDR3nt: TGCGCCAGCAGCTTCCGGGGGGCGGACTACGAGCAGTACTTC; CDR3aa: CASSFRGADYEQYF
j_gene: TRBJ2-1; d_gene: TRBD2; abundance: NA; v_gene: TRBV5-1; CDR3nt: TGCGCCAGCAGCTTTAGCGGGAGTGGATACAATGAGCAGTTCTTC; CDR3aa: CASSFSGSGYNEQFF
j_gene: TRBJ2-3; d_gene: NA; abundance: once; v_gene: TRBV18; CDR3nt: TGTGCCAGCTCTCCCCCCGTGGGTTCGCGGGGAGCTGGCACAGATACGCAGTATTTT; CDR3aa: CASSPPVGSRGAGTDTQYF
j_gene: TRBJ2-3; d_gene: TRBD2; abundance: NA; v_gene: TRBV9; CDR3nt: TGTGCCAGCAGCGCCGGGGGAGGGCTAGCGGGGCCCACAGATACGCAGTATTTT; CDR3aa: CASSAGGGLAGPTDTQYF
j_gene: TRBJ1-1; d_gene: NA; abundance: NA; v_gene: TRBV6-1; CDR3nt: TGTGCCAGCAGTGATCTATATAACACTGAAGCTTTCTTT; CDR3aa: CASSDLYNTEAFF
j_gene: TRBJ1-1; d_gene: NA; abundance: once; v_gene: TRBV27; CDR3nt: TGTGCCAGCAGTTTGAGGGGGACCCTCCTGAACACTGAAGCTTTCTTT; CDR3aa: CASSLRGTLLNTEAFF
j_gene: TRBJ2-1; d_gene: NA; abundance: NA; v_gene: TRBV2; CDR3nt: TGTGCCAGCACTCACGGGGGGCCCGGGGTTGAGCAGTTCTTC; CDR3aa: CASTHGGPGVEQFF
j_gene: TRBJ2-1; d_gene: TRBD2; abundance: NA; v_gene: TRBV6-1; CDR3nt: TGTGCCAGCAATCAAGCGGGGGACTATTGGGAGCAGTTCTTC; CDR3aa: CASNQAGDYWEQFF
j_gene: TRBJ1-1; d_gene: NA; abundance: NA; v_gene: TRBV6-6; CDR3nt: TGTGCCAGCAGAAAGCAGGGTTTTCACACTGAAGCTTTCTTT; CDR3aa: CASRKQGFHTEAFF
j_gene: TRBJ2-1; d_gene: NA; abundance: NA; v_gene: TRBV25-1; CDR3nt: TGTGCCAGCAGTGAACTTGGCGGCCTCTATGAGCAGTTCTTC; CDR3aa: CASSELGGLYEQFF
j_gene: TRBJ1-1; d_gene: TRBD1; abundance: NA; v_gene: TRBV4-3; CDR3nt: TGCGCCAGCAGCCAGGGGACAGCCTTCTTGAACACTGAAGCTTTCTTT; CDR3aa: CASSQGTAFLNTEAFF
j_gene: TRBJ1-4; d_gene: TRBD1; abundance: NA; v_gene: TRBV2; CDR3nt: TGTGCCAGCAGTTACAGGGGAACTAATGAAAAACTGTTTTTT; CDR3aa: CASSYRGTNEKLFF
j_gene: TRBJ2-1; d_gene: TRBD2; abundance: NA; v_gene: TRBV18; CDR3nt: TGTGCCAGCTCACCGAGCGGGGGGGCCGCTGTTGAGCAGTTCTTC; CDR3aa: CASSPSGGAAVEQFF
j_gene: TRBJ2-1; d_gene: TRBD2; abundance: NA; v_gene: TRBV4-3; CDR3nt: TGCGCCAGCAGCCAAGGGGGGGGCAATGAGCAGTTCTTC; CDR3aa: CASSQGGGNEQFF
j_gene: TRBJ2-2; d_gene: TRBD2; abundance: NA; v_gene: TRBV2; CDR3nt: TGTGCCAGCAGCGTTGACGTCTGGACTAGCGGGAACGGGGAGCTGTTTTTT; CDR3aa: CASSVDVWTSGNGELFF
j_gene: TRBJ2-3; d_gene: NA; abundance: once; v_gene: TRBV27; CDR3nt: TGTGCCATCATCTCTGATGTCGGGGATACGCAGTATTTT; CDR3aa: CAIISDVGDTQYF
j_gene: TRBJ2-7; d_gene: TRBD2; abundance: NA; v_gene: TRBV7-9; CDR3nt: TGTGCCAGCAGCCCACCTAGGGAGGGCATCGACGAGCAGTACTTC; CDR3aa: CASSPPREGIDEQYF
j_gene: TRBJ2-1; d_gene: NA; abundance: NA; v_gene: TRBV30; CDR3nt: TGTGCCGCGGGGGCCTCCTACAATGAGCAGTTCTTC; CDR3aa: CAAGASYNEQFF
j_gene: TRBJ1-5; d_gene: TRBD1; abundance: once; v_gene: TRBV5-1; CDR3nt: TGCGCCAGCAGCCAAGGGACAGGGCGGAATAATCAGCCCCAGCATTTT; CDR3aa: CASSQGTGRNNQPQHF
j_gene: TRBJ1-5; d_gene: NA; abundance: few; v_gene: TRBV9; CDR3nt: TGTGCCAGCAGCCCTACAGATAGCAATCAGCCCCAGCATTTT; CDR3aa: CASSPTDSNQPQHF